The entry that follows covers one T cell receptor beta chain sequence. From germline, CDR1 is SEHNR and CDR2 FQNEAQ (reference sequence). V was clipped by 2 bases and J by 6 bases, with 16 bases between them. This CDR3 has 16 residues. Both 60 Vbeta primers and 13 Jbeta primers went into the PCR. Sequencing was performed with immunoSEQ multiplex PCR; in TCRdb, only in-frame clones are kept and a portion is missing. This sample carries more than 150,000 clones, 65% to 85% of them seen once, and the ten largest clones take 3.8%. This specimen comes from a study of cytomegalovirus exposure and HLA in healthy donors. Turning to the study itself: HLA-typed donors were the source of approximately 85 million unique TCRs, which an early data release held.

The receptor's source is a man between 45 and 60 years old in good health and CMV-seronegative. The source material was PBMCs. This chain links TRBV7-9 with TRBJ1-4; D call uncertain. The CDR3 coding sequence is TGTGCCAGCAGCTTACCACCCGGCGGGAGGGATGAAAAACTGTTTTTT. Translating gives CASSLPPGGRDEKLFF.